The next 24 T cell receptor beta chains were all read from a single sample in a study of T cells in Graves' hyperthyroidism and ophthalmopathy. Regions amplified from RNA transcripts were the TCR beta CDR3 regions. HTBI primers drove first-round RT-PCR of the TCR CDR3. TCRdb used MiXCR to reprocess the multiplex PCR reads, holding one entry per CDR3 protein. The sample lists around 660,000 distinct CDR3 sequences, just under 45% occurring once. Input material: peripheral blood or thyroid tissue (not recorded which). Receptors originate from an adult man with Graves' disease, either hyperthyroidism or ophthalmopathy (not recorded which).

The sample holds one count of this clonotype. V usage is TRBV19 and J usage is TRBJ1-6, with 7 bases lining up with TRBD1. Germline CDR1 and CDR2: LNHDA and SQIVND (reference sequence). CDR3 size: 13 residues. V lost 6 bases to trimming and J lost 10 bases; unmatched junction nucleotides: 6. This CDR3 is CASRNDRDSPLHF. CDR3 coding DNA: TGTGCCAGTAGAAATGACAGGGACTCACCCCTCCACTTT.

This clonotype has ten or more counts. This chain links TRBV6-5 with TRBJ1-6; D is undetermined. CDR1 MNHEY and CDR2 SVGAGI come from the germline V gene. The CDR3 has 13 amino acids. V lost 2 bases and J lost 10, with 9 bases in between. The CDR3 loop reads CASSYGPQSPLHF. The CDR3 DNA is TGTGCCAGCAGTTACGGCCCACAATCACCCCTCCACTTT.

A note on this clonotype: This may stem from a read error, because a much larger clone lies one nucleotide away. The rearrangement links TRBV19 to TRBJ2-7, with D perhaps matching TRBD1 or TRBD2 (5 bases each). Germline loops: CDR1 LNHDA, CDR2 SQIVND (reference sequence). V lost 3 bases and J lost 12, with 18 bases in between. This CDR3 contains 13 residues. The CDR3 sequence is CASSMDGGWGMYF. CDR3 coding DNA: TGTGCCAGTAGTATGGATGGCGGGTGGGGGATGTACTTC. Using reference TRBV19 and TRBJ2-7 for the parts outside the CDR3, the full variable domain is DGGITQSPKYLFRKEGQNVTLSCEQNLNHDAMYWYRQDPGQGLRLIYYSQIVNDFQKGDIAEGYSVSREKKESFPLTVTSAQKNPTAFYLCASSMDGGWGMYFGPGTRLTVT.

This clonotype was seen more than once but under ten times. The gene calls are TRBV9 and TRBJ2-7, with a possible D match to TRBD1 (5 bases). The germline V and J ends were trimmed by 0 bases and 7 bases, with 17 bases remaining between them. The germline CDR1 and CDR2 sequences are SGDLS and YYNGEE. CDR3 length: 15 residues. CDR3 amino acids: CASSVGGPSGWEQYF. The CDR3 nucleotides read TGTGCCAGCAGCGTAGGGGGCCCTTCCGGATGGGAGCAGTACTTC.

The chain joins TRBV7-8 to TRBJ1-6, with D hard to call. The CDR3 has 16 amino acids. Per the germline V gene, CDR1 is SGHVS and CDR2 is FQNEAQ. Between the trimmed V and J ends, which lost 5 bases and 4 bases, there was a span of 15 bases. The CDR3 loop reads CASSQDTSLYNSPLHF. Written as DNA, the CDR3 is TGTGCCAGCAGCCAAGATACCAGTTTATATAATTCACCCCTCCACTTT.

This clonotype appeared a single time. The chain has TRBV7-9 and TRBJ2-2; the D is unclear. CDR3 length: 14 amino acids. V lost 4 bases to trimming and J lost 9 bases, with 15 bases between them. In germline, CDR1 is SEHNR, CDR2 FQNEAQ (reference sequence). CDR3 in DNA: TGTGCCAGCAGCTCTAGTAAGGGTTCCAGGGAGCTGTTTTTT. It encodes CASSSSKGSRELFF.

This chain joins TRBV20-1 and TRBJ2-5, with 7 bases fitting TRBD2. The CDR3 contains 13 residues. CDR1 and CDR2 (germline): DFQATT, SNEGSKA (reference sequence). Trimming cost V 7 bases and J 4 bases; bases outside gene matches: 9. The CDR3 DNA sequence: TGCAGTGAGTCCGCGGGAGCGGGAGAGACCCAGTACTTC. Its protein product is CSESAGAGETQYF.

This clonotype was counted only a few times. The rearrangement joins TRBV5-5 to TRBJ1-2; tentative D call: TRBD1 (5 bases). This CDR3 is built from 13 residues. Trimming left V 4 bases short and J 7 bases short, with 14 bases between. CDR1 is SGHKS, CDR2 YYEKEE, per germline (reference sequence). The CDR3 is CASSQTQGSGYTF. The CDR3 DNA sequence: TGTGCCAGCAGCCAAACCCAGGGAAGTGGCTACACCTTC.

The J gene is TRBJ1-1, the V gene TRBV5-1; D possibly corresponds to TRBD1 (5 bases). There are 15 residues in the CDR3. CDR1 SGHRS and CDR2 YFSETQ come from the germline V gene. Trimming cost V 4 bases and J 5 bases, with 18 bases left between them. CDR3 in DNA: TGCGCCAGCAGCCGCCATGAGGGACCTGGGACTGAAGCTTTCTTT. Its protein is CASSRHEGPGTEAFF.

This clonotype was picked up a small number of times. In nucleotides, the CDR3 is TGTGCCAGCAGCTTCTACCAGGACACACGCCTTTATGGCTACACCTTC. This gives the protein CASSFYQDTRLYGYTF. The chain employs TRBV7-2 and TRBJ1-2; tentatively, D is TRBD1 (5 bases). V was trimmed by 3 bases and J by 5 bases, leaving 19 bases between them. This CDR3 contains 16 residues. Germline CDR1 SGHTA, CDR2 FQGNSA.

The chain joins TRBV20-1 to TRBJ1-5; perhaps TRBD1 as D (5 bases). Germline V gene lookup returns CDR1 DFQATT and CDR2 SNEGSKA (reference sequence). The CDR3 runs 16 residues. V gave up 0 bases and J gave up 5 bases, with 17 bases separating them. CDR3: CSARDLGSAGHQPQHF. CDR3 nucleotides: TGCAGTGCTAGAGATCTTGGCTCGGCAGGGCATCAGCCCCAGCATTTT.

The chain recombines TRBV25-1 with TRBJ1-2, with TRBD1 as a possible D gene (6 bases). V was trimmed by 8 bases and J by 8 bases, leaving 15 bases between them. CDR3 size: 12 residues. Germline assignment: CDR1 MGHDK and CDR2 SYGVNS. CDR3 protein: CASVLRDIGYTF. Written as DNA, the CDR3 is TGTGCCAGCGTGCTGCGGGACATCGGCTACACCTTC.

Worth noting for this clonotype: No conserved phenylalanine or tryptophan ends this CDR3, so it is likely a read error. The limits of the CDR3 on the DNA are not certain, so only TCRdb's listed CDR3 is given. This sequence joins TRBV7-9 and TRBJ2-5; TRBD2 was called by the table and not checked on the DNA. The CDR3 extends over 11 residues, inclusive of both ends. Germline CDR1 is SEHNR and CDR2 is FQNEAQ (reference sequence). CDR3 loop: CASSLAGPLDY.

V is TRBV10-3 and J is TRBJ2-3; 10 bases are a match to TRBD2. The V segment lost 9 bases and the J segment 5 bases; nucleotides outside the gene matches: 8. This CDR3 spans 14 amino acids. Germline V lookup: CDR1 ENHRY, CDR2 SYGVKD. The CDR3 here is CAIRGTSAGDTQYF. The CDR3 DNA follows: TGTGCCATTCGAGGGACTAGCGCCGGAGATACGCAGTATTTT.

In its sample, this clonotype was seen a few times. The chain links TRBV7-8 to TRBJ1-2; no definite D call. This CDR3 is built from 13 residues. Germline V gives CDR1 SGHVS, CDR2 FQNEAQ. The V and J ends lost 6 bases and 0 bases respectively, with 8 bases between them. Here the CDR3 DNA reads TGTGCCAGCAGGGACGTTACTAACTATGGCTACACCTTC. It codes for CASRDVTNYGYTF.

This clonotype was counted between two and nine times. The chain is built from TRBV19 and TRBJ2-6; 9 bases agree with TRBD1. Germline V gene sequence: CDR1 LNHDA, CDR2 SQIVND (reference sequence). The trim removed 4 bases at V and 2 bases at J, leaving 12 bases unmatched. CDR3 length equals 19 residues. CDR3 in DNA: TGTGCCAGTAGTACCCTACCGACAGGGGGACGGCCTGGGGCCAACGTCCTGACTTTC. This sequence encodes CASSTLPTGGRPGANVLTF.

DNA for the CDR3: TGTGCCAGCAGTGCTACCGACAGGGGGGGCACTGAAGCTTTCTTT. Translating it yields CASSATDRGGTEAFF. The V gene is TRBV25-1, the J gene TRBJ1-1; 9 nucleotides agree with TRBD1. CDR1 is MGHDK, CDR2 SYGVNS, per germline. This CDR3 comprises 15 residues. The V gene end was trimmed by 4 bases and the J gene end by 4 bases; junction bases not matched to a gene: 7.

The chain links TRBV19 to TRBJ1-2; the D is unclear. The germline gives CDR1 LNHDA, CDR2 SQIVND (reference sequence). CDR3 length: 16 residues. V was shortened by 3 bases and J by 0 bases, with 14 bases between the two germline ends. In DNA, the CDR3 is TGTGCCAGTAGTATCAAGCCCCGGGGATCTAACTATGGCTACACCTTC. Protein sequence: CASSIKPRGSNYGYTF.

V and J are TRBV24-1 and TRBJ2-2; no definite D call. The V gene's germline CDR1 is KGHDR and CDR2 SFDVKD. This CDR3 has 17 amino acids. The V and J ends lost 1 base and 0 bases respectively, with 11 bases between them. CDR3 in DNA: TGTGCCACCAGTGATTTTAAGAAGGCTGCGAACACCGGGGAGCTGTTTTTT. Its protein is CATSDFKKAANTGELFF.

This clonotype was observed at least ten times. A read error may be the cause here, since a much bigger clone is one base away. The chain recombines TRBV7-3 with TRBJ1-1, with TRBD1 identical over 8 bases. J lost 3 bases, V lost 5 bases, and 2 bases had no gene match. Per germline, CDR1 SGHTA and CDR2 FQGTGA. CDR3 length equals 13 residues. The CDR3 DNA follows: TGTGCCAGCAGCCCGGGACAGGACACTGAAGCTTTCTTT. Its translation: CASSPGQDTEAFF.

Only a few counts were recorded for this clonotype. This chain connects TRBV11-3 to TRBJ2-7, with a tentative D call TRBD1 (8 bases). CDR1 and CDR2 (germline): SGHNT, YENEEA. The V gene lost 2 bases and the J gene lost 7 bases, with 18 bases spanning the gap. This CDR3 spans 15 amino acids. The CDR3 loop reads CASSLSRSGTGEQYF. The CDR3 region has the DNA TGTGCCAGCAGCTTATCAAGAAGCGGGACAGGAGAGCAGTACTTC.

The J gene is TRBJ1-6, the V gene TRBV25-1, with D maybe TRBD1 (6 bases). This CDR3 spans 14 amino acids. Trimming removed 6 bases from V and 10 bases from J, with 16 bases in between. Germline V gene sequence: CDR1 MGHDK, CDR2 SYGVNS. CDR3 in DNA: TGTGCCAGCAGAGAAGGGGGGTCGAGCTCACCCCTCCACTTT. Translated: CASREGGSSSPLHF.

The V and J genes are TRBV5-5 and TRBJ2-7; D might be TRBD2 (6 bases). This CDR3 comprises 15 residues. Germline values: CDR1 SGHKS, CDR2 YYEKEE (reference sequence). V shed 0 bases and J shed 1 base, with 11 bases lying between them. CDR3 loop: CASSLVAERSYEQYF. CDR3 in DNA: TGTGCCAGCAGCTTGGTAGCGGAGAGGTCCTACGAGCAGTACTTC.

The V and J genes are TRBV6-1 and TRBJ1-2; no clear D gene. The germline gives CDR1 MNHNS, CDR2 SASEGT. The CDR3 spans 13 residues. Trimming took 8 bases from V and 3 from J, leaving 13 bases between them. The CDR3 reads CASLDLIHYGYTF. The DNA of the CDR3 is TGTGCCAGCCTAGACTTAATCCACTATGGCTACACCTTC.